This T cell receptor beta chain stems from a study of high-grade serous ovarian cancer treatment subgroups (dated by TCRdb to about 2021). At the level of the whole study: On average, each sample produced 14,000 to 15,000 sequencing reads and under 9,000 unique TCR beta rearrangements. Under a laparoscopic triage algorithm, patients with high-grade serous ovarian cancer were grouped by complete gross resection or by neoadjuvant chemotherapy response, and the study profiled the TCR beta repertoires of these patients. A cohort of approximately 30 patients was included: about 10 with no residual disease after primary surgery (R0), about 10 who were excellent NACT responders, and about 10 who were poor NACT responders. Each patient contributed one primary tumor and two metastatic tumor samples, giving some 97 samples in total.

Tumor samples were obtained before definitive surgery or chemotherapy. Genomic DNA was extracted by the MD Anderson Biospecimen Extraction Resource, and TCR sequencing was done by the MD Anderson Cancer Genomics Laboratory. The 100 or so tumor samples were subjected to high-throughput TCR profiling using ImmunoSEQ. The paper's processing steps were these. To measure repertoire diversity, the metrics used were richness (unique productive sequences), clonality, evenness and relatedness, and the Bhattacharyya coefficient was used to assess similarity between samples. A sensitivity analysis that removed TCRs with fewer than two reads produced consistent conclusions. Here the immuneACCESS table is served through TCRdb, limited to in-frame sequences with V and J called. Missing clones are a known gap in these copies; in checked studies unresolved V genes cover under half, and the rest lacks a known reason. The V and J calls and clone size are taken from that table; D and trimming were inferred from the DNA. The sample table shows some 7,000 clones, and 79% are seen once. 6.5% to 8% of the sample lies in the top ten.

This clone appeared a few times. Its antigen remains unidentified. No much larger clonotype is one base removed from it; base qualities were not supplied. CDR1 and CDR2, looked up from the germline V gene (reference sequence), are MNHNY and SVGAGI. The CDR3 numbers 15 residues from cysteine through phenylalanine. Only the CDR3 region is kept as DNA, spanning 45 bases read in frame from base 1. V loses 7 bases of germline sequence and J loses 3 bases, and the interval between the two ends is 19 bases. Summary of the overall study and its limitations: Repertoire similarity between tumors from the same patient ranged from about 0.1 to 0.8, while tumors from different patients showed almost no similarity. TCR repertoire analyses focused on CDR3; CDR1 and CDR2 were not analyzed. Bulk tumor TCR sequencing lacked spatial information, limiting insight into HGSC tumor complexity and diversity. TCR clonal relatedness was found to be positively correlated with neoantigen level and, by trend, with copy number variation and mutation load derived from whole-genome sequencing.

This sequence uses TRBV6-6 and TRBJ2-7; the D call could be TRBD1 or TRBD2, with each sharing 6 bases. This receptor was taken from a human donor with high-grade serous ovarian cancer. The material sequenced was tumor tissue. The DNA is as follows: TGTGCCAGCACCCCAACGGGGGCCAGGTACTACGAGCAGTACTTC. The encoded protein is CASTPTGARYYEQYF.